This TCR beta chain is from a study of blood T cell repertoires in COVID-19. V was trimmed by 5 bases and J by 0 bases, leaving 11 bases between them. The germline V gene encodes CDR1 SEHNR and CDR2 FQNEAQ (reference sequence). This CDR3 is 14 amino acids long. Original processing notes: Estimation of nucleated cell counts was performed using reference gene primer amplification. Method: immunoSEQ multiplex PCR; TCRdb's copy keeps in-frame clones and lacks some. V and J calls and clone size are given by that table; D and trimming were obtained from the DNA. The data contain 300,000 to 400,000 clones, roughly 86% of them seen just once; the ten biggest clones take up over 2%.

What was sequenced was peripheral blood. This sequence joins TRBV7-9 and TRBJ2-7; perhaps TRBD1 as D (6 bases). The origin of this receptor is a woman aged 60-70 years with COVID-19, enrolled during active disease. As DNA, the CDR3 is TGTGCCAGCAGCCCAAGAGGGGGCTCCTACGAGCAGTACTTC. It is translated as CASSPRGGSYEQYF.